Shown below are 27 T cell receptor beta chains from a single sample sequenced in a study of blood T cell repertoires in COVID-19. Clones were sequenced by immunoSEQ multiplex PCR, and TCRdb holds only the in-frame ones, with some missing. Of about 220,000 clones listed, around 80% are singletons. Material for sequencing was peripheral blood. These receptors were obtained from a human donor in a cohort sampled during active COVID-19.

The CDR3 spells CASSLRGIDEQYF. CDR3 sequence (DNA): TGTGCCAGCAGCTTGAGAGGGATAGACGAGCAGTACTTC. This chain uses TRBV5-4 with TRBJ2-7, with D possibly matching TRBD2 (5 bases). Germline V lookup: CDR1 SGHNT, CDR2 YYREEE (reference sequence). V dropped 1 base and J dropped 5 bases, with 10 bases sitting between them. This CDR3 region has 13 residues. Full variable domain (outside the CDR3, taken from reference TRBV5-4 and TRBJ2-7): ETGVTQSPTHLIKTRGQQVTLRCSSQSGHNTVSWYQQALGQGPQFIFQYYREEENGRGNFPPRFSGLQFPNYSSELNVNALELDDSALYLCASSLRGIDEQYFGPGTRLTVT.

DNA of the CDR3: TGTGCCAGCGGTGAACTCCGGAGCTCTGGAAACACCATATATTTT. Protein product: CASGELRSSGNTIYF. The chain recombines TRBV11-2 with TRBJ1-3; no clear D gene. The length of the CDR3 is 15 residues. Germline CDR1 SGHAT, CDR2 FQNNGV. V was cut by 8 bases and J by 0 bases, with 14 bases left in between.

CDR3 amino acids: CASSPNQGRGYGYTF. CDR3 nucleotides: TGTGCCAGCAGCCCGAACCAGGGCAGGGGCTATGGCTACACCTTC. The chain is built from TRBV3-1 (or the pseudogene TRBV3-2) and TRBJ1-2; TRBD1 might be the D (6 bases). In germline, CDR1 is LGHDT, CDR2 YNNKEL (reference sequence). Deletions cut 4 bases from V and 4 bases from J, with 16 bases between. The CDR3 runs to 15 residues.

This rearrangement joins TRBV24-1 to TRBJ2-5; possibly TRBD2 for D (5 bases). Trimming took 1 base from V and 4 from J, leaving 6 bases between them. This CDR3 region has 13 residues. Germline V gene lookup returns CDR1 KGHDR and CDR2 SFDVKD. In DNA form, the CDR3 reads TGTGCCACCAGTGATTTTGAGGGAGAGACCCAGTACTTC. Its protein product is CATSDFEGETQYF.

DNA of the CDR3: TGCGCCAGCAGCTTCCCGGACAGGGTGAACACTGAAGCTTTCTTT. Translated: CASSFPDRVNTEAFF. The rearrangement links TRBV5-1 to TRBJ1-1, with 8 positions matching TRBD1. The CDR3 runs 15 residues. V shed 2 bases and J 0 bases; nucleotides not matched to a gene: 3. The germline gives CDR1 SGHRS, CDR2 YFSETQ.

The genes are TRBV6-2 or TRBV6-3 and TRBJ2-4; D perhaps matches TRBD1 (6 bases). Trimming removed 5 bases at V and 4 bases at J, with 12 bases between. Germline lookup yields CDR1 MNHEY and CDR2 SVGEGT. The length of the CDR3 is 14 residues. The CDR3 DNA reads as TGTGCCAGCAGTGCCTGGGACAATAAAAACATTCAGTACTTC. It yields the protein CASSAWDNKNIQYF.

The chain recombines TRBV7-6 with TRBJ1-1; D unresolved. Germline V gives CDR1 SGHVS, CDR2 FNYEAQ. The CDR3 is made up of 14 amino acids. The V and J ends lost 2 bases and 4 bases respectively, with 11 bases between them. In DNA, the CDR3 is TGTGCCAGCAGCTTAAAGGAGGGTAGCACTGAAGCTTTCTTT. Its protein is CASSLKEGSTEAFF. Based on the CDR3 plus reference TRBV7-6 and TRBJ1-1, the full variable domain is GAGVSQSPRYKVTKRGQDVALRCDPISGHVSLYWYRQALGQGPEFLTYFNYEAQQDKSGLPNDRFSAERPEGSISTLTIQRTEQRDSAMYRCASSLKEGSTEAFFGQGTRLTVV.

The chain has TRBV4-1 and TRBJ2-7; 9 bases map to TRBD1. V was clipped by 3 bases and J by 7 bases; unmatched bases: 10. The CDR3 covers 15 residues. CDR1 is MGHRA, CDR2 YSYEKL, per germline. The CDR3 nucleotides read TGCGCCAGCAGCCAGGCGGGACAGGGTTTGCGTGAGCAGTACTTC. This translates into CASSQAGQGLREQYF.

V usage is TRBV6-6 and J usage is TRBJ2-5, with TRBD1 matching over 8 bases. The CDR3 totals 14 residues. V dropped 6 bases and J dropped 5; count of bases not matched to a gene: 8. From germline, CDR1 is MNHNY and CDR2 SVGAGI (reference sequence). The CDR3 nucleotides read TGTGCCAGCAGGAAGGGCAGGGGGCGGGAGACCCAGTACTTC. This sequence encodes CASRKGRGRETQYF.

CDR3 residues: CASSEERVPETQYF. CDR3 bases: TGTGCCAGCAGTGAAGAGAGGGTTCCGGAGACCCAGTACTTC. The genes are TRBV2 and TRBJ2-5; D may be TRBD2 (5 bases). The CDR3 spans 14 residues. Trimming shortened V by 1 base and J by 5 bases, and 11 bases separated the two germline ends. CDR1 is SNHLY, CDR2 FYNNEI, per germline. Combining the CDR3 with reference TRBV2 and TRBJ2-5 gives the whole variable domain EPEVTQTPSHQVTQMGQEVILRCVPISNHLYFYWYRQILGQKVEFLVSFYNNEISEKSEIFDDQFSVERPDGSNFTLKIRSTKLEDSAMYFCASSEERVPETQYFGPGTRLLVL.

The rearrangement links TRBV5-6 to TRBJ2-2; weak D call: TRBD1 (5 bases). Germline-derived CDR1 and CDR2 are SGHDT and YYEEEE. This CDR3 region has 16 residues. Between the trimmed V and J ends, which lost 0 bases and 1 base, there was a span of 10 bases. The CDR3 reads CASSLESGWNTGELFF. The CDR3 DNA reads TGTGCCAGCAGCTTGGAGTCAGGGTGGAACACCGGGGAGCTGTTTTTT.

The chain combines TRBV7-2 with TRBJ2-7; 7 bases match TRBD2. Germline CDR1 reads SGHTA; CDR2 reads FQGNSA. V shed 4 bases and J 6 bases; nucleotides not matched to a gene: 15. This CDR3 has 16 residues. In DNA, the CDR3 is TGTGCCAGCAGCTACGGGTTGGGGGGAGGGGCCCTCGAGCAGTACTTC. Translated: CASSYGLGGGALEQYF. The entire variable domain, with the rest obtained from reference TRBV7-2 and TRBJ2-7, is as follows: GAGVSQSPSNKVTEKGKDVELRCDPISGHTALYWYRQSLGQGLEFLIYFQGNSAPDKSGLPSDRFSAERTGGSVSTLTIQRTQQEDSAVYLCASSYGLGGGALEQYFGPGTRLTVT.

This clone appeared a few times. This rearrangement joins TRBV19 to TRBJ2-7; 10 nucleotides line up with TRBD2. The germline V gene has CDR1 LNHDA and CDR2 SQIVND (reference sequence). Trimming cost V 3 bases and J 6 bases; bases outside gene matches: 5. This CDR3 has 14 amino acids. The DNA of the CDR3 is TGTGCCAGTAGTATTCTAGCGGGAGCGGGCGAGCAGTACTTC. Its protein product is CASSILAGAGEQYF. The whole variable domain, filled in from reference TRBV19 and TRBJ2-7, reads DGGITQSPKYLFRKEGQNVTLSCEQNLNHDAMYWYRQDPGQGLRLIYYSQIVNDFQKGDIAEGYSVSREKKESFPLTVTSAQKNPTAFYLCASSILAGAGEQYFGPGTRLTVT.

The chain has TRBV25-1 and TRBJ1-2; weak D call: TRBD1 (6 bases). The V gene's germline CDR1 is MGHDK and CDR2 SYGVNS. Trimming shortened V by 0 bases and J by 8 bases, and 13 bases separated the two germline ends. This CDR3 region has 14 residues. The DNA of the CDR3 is TGTGCCAGCAGTGAATATGGGGGGGCGGGAGGCTACACCTTC. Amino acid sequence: CASSEYGGAGGYTF.

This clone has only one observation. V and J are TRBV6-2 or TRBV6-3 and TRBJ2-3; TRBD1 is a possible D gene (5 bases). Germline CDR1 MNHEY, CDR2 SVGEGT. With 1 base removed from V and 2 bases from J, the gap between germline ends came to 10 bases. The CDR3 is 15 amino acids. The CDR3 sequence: CASSYYRSVTDTQYF. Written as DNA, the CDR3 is TGTGCCAGCAGTTACTACAGGTCTGTCACAGATACGCAGTATTTT.

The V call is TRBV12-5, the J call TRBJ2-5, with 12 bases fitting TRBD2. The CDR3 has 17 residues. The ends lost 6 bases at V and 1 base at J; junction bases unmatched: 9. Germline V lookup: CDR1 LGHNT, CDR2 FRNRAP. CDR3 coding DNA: TGTGCTAGTGGAGGTGGCGGGACTAGCGGGTTCCAAGAGACCCAGTACTTC. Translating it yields CASGGGGTSGFQETQYF.

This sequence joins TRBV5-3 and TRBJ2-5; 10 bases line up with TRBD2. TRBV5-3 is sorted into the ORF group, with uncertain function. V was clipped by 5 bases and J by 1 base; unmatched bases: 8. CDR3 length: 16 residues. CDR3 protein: CARRRESSGSQETQYF. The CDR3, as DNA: TGTGCCAGAAGGAGGGAGTCTAGCGGGAGCCAAGAGACCCAGTACTTC.

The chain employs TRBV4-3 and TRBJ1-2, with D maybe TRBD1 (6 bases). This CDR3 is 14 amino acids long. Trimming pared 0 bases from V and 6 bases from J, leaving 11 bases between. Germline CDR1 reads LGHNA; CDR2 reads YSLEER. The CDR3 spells CASSQDPGGHGYTF. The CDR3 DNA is TGCGCCAGCAGCCAAGACCCGGGGGGCCATGGCTACACCTTC.

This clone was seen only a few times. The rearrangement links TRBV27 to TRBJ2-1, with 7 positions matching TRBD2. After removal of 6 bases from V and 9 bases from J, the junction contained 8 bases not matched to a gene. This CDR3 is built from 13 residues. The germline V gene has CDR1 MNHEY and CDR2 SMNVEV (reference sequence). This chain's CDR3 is CASSAGVGVEQFF. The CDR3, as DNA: TGTGCCAGCAGCGCGGGGGTAGGTGTTGAGCAGTTCTTC.

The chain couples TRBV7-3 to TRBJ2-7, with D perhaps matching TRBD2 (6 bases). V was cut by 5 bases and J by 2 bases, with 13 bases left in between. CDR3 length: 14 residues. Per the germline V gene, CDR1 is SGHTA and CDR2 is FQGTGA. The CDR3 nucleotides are TGTGCCAGCAGCCAGGCGGCGGGGCCCTACGAGCAGTACTTC. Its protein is CASSQAAGPYEQYF.

CDR3 amino acids: CASTPAAGTTYEQYF. CDR3 DNA sequence: TGTGCCAGCACTCCCGCGGCCGGGACAACCTACGAGCAGTACTTC. This chain links TRBV6-5 with TRBJ2-7; D may be TRBD1 (6 bases). Germline V gene sequence: CDR1 MNHEY, CDR2 SVGAGI. This CDR3 has 15 residues. V was shortened by 7 bases and J by 2 bases, with 18 bases between the two germline ends.

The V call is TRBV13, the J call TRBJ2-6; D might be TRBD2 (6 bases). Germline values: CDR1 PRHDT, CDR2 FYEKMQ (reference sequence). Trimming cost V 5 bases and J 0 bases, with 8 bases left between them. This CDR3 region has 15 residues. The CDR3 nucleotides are TGTGCCAGCAGCGGGGGGTCCTCTGGGGCCAACGTCCTGACTTTC. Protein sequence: CASSGGSSGANVLTF. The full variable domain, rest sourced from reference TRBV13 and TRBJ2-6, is AAGVIQSPRHLIKEKRETATLKCYPIPRHDTVYWYQQGPGQDPQFLISFYEKMQSDKGSIPDRFSAQQFSDYHSELNMSSLELGDSALYFCASSGGSSGANVLTFGAGSRLTVL.

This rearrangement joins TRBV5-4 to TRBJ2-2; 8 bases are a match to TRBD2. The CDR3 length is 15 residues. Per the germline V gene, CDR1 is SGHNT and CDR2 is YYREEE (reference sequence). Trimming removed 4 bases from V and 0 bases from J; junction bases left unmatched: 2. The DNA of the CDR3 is TGTGCCAGCAGCGTGGGACTAGCGAACACCGGGGAGCTGTTTTTT. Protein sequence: CASSVGLANTGELFF.

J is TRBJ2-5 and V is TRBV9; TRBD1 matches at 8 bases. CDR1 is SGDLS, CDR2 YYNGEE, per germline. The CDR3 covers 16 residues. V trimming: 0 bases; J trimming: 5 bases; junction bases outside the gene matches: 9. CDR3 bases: TGTGCCAGCAGCGTAGCTACAGGGGGGCAGAGGGAGACCCAGTACTTC. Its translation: CASSVATGGQRETQYF.

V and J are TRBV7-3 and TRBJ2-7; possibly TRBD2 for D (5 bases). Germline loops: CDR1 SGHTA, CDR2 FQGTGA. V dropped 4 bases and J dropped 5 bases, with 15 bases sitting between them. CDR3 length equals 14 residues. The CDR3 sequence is CASSSAEKPDEQYF. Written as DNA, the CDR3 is TGTGCCAGCAGCTCAGCGGAGAAACCAGACGAGCAGTACTTC. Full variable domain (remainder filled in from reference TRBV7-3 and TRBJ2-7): GAGVSQTPSNKVTEKGKYVELRCDPISGHTALYWYRQSLGQGPEFLIYFQGTGAADDSGLPNDRFFAVRPEGSVSTLKIQRTERGDSAVYLCASSSAEKPDEQYFGPGTRLTVT.

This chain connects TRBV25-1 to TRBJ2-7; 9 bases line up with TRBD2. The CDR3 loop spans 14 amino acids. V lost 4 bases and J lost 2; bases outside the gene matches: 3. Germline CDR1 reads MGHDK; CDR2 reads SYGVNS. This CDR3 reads CASSVLAGTYEQYF. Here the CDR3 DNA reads TGTGCCAGCAGTGTGCTAGCGGGAACCTACGAGCAGTACTTC.

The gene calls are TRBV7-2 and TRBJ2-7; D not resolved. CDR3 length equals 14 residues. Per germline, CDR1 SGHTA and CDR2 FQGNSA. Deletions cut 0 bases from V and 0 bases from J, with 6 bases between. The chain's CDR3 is CASSLALISYEQYF. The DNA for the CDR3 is TGTGCCAGCAGCTTAGCCCTTATCTCCTACGAGCAGTACTTC.